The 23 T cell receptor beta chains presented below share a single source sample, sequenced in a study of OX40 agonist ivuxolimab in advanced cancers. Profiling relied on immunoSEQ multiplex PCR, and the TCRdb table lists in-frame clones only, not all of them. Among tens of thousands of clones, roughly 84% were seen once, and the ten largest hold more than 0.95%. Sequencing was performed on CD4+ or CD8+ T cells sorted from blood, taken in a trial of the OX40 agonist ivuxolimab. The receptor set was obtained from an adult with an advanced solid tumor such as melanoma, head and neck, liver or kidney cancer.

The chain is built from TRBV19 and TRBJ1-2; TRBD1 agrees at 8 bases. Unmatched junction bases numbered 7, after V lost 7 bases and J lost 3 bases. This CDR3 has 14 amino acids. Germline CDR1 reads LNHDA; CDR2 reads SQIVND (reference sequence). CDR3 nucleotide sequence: TGTGCCAGTAACCCGGACAGGGACTACTATGGCTACACCTTC. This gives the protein CASNPDRDYYGYTF.

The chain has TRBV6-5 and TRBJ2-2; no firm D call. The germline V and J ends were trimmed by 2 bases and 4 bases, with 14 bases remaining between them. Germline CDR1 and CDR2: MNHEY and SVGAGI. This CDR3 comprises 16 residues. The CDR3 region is CASSYGWSEITGELFF. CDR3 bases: TGTGCCAGCAGTTACGGGTGGTCAGAGATCACCGGGGAGCTGTTTTTT.

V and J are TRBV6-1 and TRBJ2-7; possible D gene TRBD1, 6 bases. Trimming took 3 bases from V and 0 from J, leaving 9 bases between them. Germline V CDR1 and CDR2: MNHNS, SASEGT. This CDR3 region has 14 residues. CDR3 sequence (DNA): TGTGCCAGCAGTGATCCCAGGGGCTCCTACGAGCAGTACTTC. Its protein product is CASSDPRGSYEQYF.

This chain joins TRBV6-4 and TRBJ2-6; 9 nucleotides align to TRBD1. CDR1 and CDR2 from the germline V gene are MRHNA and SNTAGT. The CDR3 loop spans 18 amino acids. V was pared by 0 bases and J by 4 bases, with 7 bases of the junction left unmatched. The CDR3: CASSDSHLQGAGANVLTF. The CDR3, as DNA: TGTGCCAGCAGTGACTCCCATCTACAGGGGGCCGGGGCCAACGTCCTGACTTTC.

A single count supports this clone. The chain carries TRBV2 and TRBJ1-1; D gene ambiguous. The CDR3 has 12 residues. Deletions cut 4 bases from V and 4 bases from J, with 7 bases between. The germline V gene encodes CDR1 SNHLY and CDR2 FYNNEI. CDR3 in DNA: TGTGCCAGCAGTGGAGTAGGCACTGAAGCTTTCTTT. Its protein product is CASSGVGTEAFF.

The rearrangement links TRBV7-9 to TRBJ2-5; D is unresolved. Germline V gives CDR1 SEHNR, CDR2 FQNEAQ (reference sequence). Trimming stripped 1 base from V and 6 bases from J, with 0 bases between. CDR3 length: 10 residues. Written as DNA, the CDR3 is TGTGCCAGCAGCTTAGAGACCCAGTACTTC. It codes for CASSLETQYF.

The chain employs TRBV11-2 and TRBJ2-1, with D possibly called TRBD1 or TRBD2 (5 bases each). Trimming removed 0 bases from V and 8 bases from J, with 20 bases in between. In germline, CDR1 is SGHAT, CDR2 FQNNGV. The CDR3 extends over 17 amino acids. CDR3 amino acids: CASSLDRGANEADEQFF. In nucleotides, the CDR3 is TGTGCCAGCAGCTTAGATAGAGGGGCAAACGAAGCGGATGAGCAGTTCTTC.

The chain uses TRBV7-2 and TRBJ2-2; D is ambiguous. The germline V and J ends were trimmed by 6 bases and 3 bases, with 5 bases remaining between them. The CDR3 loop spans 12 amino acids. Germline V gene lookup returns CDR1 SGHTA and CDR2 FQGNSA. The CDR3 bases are TGTGCCAGCAGGCCCTACACCGGGGAGCTGTTTTTT. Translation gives CASRPYTGELFF.

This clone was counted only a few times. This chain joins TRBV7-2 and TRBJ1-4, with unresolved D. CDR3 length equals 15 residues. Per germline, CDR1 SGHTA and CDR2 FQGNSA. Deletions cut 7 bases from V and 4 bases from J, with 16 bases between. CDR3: CASTPRERGNEKLFF. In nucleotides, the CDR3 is TGTGCCAGCACCCCCAGAGAGCGGGGTAATGAAAAACTGTTTTTT.

The CDR3 DNA follows: TGTGCCAGCAGCCTCAACCCGGGACAGGGAAATGAAAAACTGTTTTTT. This codes for CASSLNPGQGNEKLFF. The chain uses TRBV4-2 and TRBJ1-4; 9 bases agree with TRBD1. The V gene's germline CDR1 is LGHNA and CDR2 YNFKEQ. CDR3 length: 16 residues. J gave up 5 bases and V 4 bases, and 8 bases lay outside the gene matches.

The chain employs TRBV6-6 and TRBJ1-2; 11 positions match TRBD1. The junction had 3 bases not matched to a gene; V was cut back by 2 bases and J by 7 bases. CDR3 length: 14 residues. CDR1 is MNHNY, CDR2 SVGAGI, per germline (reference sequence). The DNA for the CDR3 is TGTGCCAGCAGTTACGGACAGGGGGCGTCTGGCTACACCTTC. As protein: CASSYGQGASGYTF.

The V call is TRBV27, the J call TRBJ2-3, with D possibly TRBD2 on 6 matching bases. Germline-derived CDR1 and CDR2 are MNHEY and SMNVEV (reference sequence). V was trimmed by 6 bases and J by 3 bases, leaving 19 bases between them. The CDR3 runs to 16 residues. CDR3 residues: CASRNGGGYPTDTQYF. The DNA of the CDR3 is TGTGCCAGCAGAAACGGGGGTGGGTATCCTACAGATACGCAGTATTTT.

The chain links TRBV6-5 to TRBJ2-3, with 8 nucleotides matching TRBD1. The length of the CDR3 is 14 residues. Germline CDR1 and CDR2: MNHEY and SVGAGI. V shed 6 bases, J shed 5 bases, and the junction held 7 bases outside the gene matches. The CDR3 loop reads CASRDTGGKDTQYF. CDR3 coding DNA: TGTGCCAGCAGGGACACAGGGGGTAAAGATACGCAGTATTTT.

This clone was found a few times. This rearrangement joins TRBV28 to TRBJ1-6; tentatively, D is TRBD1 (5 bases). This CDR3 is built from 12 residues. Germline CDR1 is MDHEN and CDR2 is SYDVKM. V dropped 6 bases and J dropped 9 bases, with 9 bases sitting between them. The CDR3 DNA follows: TGTGCCAGCAGGTCAGGGTTTTCACCCCTCCACTTT. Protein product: CASRSGFSPLHF.

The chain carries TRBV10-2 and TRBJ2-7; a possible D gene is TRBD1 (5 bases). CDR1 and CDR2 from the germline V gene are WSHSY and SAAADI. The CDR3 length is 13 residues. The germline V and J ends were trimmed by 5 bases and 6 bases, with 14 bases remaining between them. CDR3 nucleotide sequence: TGCGCCAGCAGTAGGTCAGGGCCTCGCGAGCAGTACTTC. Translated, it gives CASSRSGPREQYF.

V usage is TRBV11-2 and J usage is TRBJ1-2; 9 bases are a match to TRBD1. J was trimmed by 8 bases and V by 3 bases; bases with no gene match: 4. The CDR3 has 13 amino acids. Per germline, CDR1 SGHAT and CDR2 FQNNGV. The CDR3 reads CASSLRQGDGYTF. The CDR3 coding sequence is TGTGCCAGCAGCTTGCGACAGGGGGACGGCTACACCTTC.

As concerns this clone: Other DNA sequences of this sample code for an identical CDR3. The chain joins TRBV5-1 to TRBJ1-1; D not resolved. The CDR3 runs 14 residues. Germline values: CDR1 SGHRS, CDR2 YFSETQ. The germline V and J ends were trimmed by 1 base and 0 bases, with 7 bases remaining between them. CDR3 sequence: CASSLSVLNTEAFF. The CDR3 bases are TGCGCCAGCAGCTTGTCCGTCCTGAACACTGAAGCTTTCTTT. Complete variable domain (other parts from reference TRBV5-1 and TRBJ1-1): KAGVTQTPRYLIKTRGQQVTLSCSPISGHRSVSWYQQTPGQGLQFLFEYFSETQRNKGNFPGRFSGRQFSNSRSEMNVSTLELGDSALYLCASSLSVLNTEAFFGQGTRLTVV.

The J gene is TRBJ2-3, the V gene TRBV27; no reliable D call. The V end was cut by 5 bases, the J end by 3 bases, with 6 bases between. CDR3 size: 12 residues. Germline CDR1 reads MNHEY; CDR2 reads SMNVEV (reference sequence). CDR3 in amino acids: CASSPHTDTQYF. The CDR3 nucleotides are TGTGCCAGCAGTCCCCATACAGATACGCAGTATTTT.

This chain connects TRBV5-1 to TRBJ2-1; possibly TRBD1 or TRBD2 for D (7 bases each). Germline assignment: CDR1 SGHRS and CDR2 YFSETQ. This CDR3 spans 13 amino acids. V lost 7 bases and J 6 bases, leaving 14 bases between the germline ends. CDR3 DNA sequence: TGCGCCAGCCAGGGGGAGGGTGGCAATGAGCAGTTCTTC. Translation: CASQGEGGNEQFF. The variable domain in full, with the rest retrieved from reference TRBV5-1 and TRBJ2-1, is KAGVTQTPRYLIKTRGQQVTLSCSPISGHRSVSWYQQTPGQGLQFLFEYFSETQRNKGNFPGRFSGRQFSNSRSEMNVSTLELGDSALYLCASQGEGGNEQFFGPGTRLTVL.

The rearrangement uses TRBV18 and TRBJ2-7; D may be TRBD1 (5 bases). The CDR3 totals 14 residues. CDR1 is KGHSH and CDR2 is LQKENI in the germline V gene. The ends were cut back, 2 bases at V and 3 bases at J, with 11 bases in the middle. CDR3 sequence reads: CASSPAGQGYEQYV. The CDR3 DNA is TGTGCCAGCTCACCAGCCGGGCAGGGCTACGAGCAGTACGTC.

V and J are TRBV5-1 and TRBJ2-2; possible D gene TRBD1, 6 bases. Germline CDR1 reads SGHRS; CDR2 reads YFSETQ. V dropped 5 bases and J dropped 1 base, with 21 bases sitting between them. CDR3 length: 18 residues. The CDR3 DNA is TGCGCCAGCAGAATTCCTACCCGGGGCAGGGGGAACACCGGGGAGCTGTTTTTT. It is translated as CASRIPTRGRGNTGELFF.

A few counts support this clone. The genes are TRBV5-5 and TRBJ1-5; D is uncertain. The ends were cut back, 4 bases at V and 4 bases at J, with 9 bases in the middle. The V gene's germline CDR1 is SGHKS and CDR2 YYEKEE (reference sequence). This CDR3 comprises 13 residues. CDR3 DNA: TGTGCCAGCAGCACGGACCCAAATCAGCCCCAGCATTTT. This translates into CASSTDPNQPQHF.

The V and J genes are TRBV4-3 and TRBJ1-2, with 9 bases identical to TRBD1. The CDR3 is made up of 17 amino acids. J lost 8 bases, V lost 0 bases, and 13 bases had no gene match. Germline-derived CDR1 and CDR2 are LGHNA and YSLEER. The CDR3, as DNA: TGCGCCAGCAGCCAAGAGGCGGCGACAGGGGGGATTCGGGGCTACACCTTC. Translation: CASSQEAATGGIRGYTF.